A single sample gave rise to the 23 T cell receptor beta chains below, sequenced in a study of shared clonotypes between healthy human individuals (dated by TCRdb to about 2020). The library was made by the immunoSEQ multiplex PCR assay. Held by TCRdb, this immuneACCESS table contains in-frame sequences only and omits some clones. Under half of the omission traces to an unresolved V gene where checked; the cause of the rest is unknown. This sample lists over 1.4 million clones; roughly 96% were detected once. Of the sample, over 1% is held by the ten largest clones. Sequencing input: naive CD4+ T cells sorted from blood. This specimen's cell subset or site label, interpreted: CD45RA+ positively selected. These receptor sequences come from a young man in good health.

The chain links TRBV11-3 to TRBJ1-1; the D is unclear. Germline-derived CDR1 and CDR2 are SGHNT and YENEEA. Trimming left V 1 base short and J 1 base short, with 7 bases between. This CDR3 spans 14 amino acids. The CDR3 here is CASSLGSGNTEAFF. CDR3 coding DNA: TGTGCCAGCAGCTTAGGGTCAGGGAACACTGAAGCTTTCTTT. Together with reference TRBV11-3 and TRBJ1-1, the CDR3 gives the full variable domain: EAGVVQSPRYKIIEKKQPVAFWCNPISGHNTLYWYLQNLGQGPELLIRYENEEAVDDSQLPKDRFSAERLKGVDSTLKIQPAELGDSAVYLCASSLGSGNTEAFFGQGTRLTVV.

CDR3 DNA: TGTGCCAGCTCACTCGGACAGGGGGCATATGAGCAGTTCTTC. The encoded protein is CASSLGQGAYEQFF. The chain has TRBV18 and TRBJ2-1, with 11 positions matching TRBD1. V shed 4 bases and J 8 bases; nucleotides not matched to a gene: 4. The CDR3 covers 14 residues. The germline V gene has CDR1 KGHSH and CDR2 LQKENI.

On this clone: A read error may account for a junction end that differs from germline. The chain recombines TRBV5-4 with TRBJ2-1; no clear D. This CDR3 spans 15 amino acids. Germline CDR1 reads SGHNT; CDR2 reads YYREEE (reference sequence). CDR3 amino acids: CASSFSSVSSNEQFF. CDR3 DNA sequence: TGTGCCAGCAGCTTTTCGTCCGTGTCCTCCAATGAGCAGTTCTTC.

The rearrangement links TRBV5-1 to TRBJ2-3, with 9 bases that match TRBD1. V lost 3 bases and J lost 8; bases outside the gene matches: 13. CDR1 is SGHRS, CDR2 YFSETQ, per germline. There are 16 residues in the CDR3. CDR3 sequence (DNA): TGCGCCAGCAGCTCAGCCGTACCGGGACAGGGAAGTACGCAGTATTTT. Protein product: CASSSAVPGQGSTQYF.

The rearrangement joins TRBV19 to TRBJ1-2, with TRBD1 identical over 7 bases. Losses at the gene ends were 4 bases for V and 5 bases for J; bases not matched to a gene: 10. There are 15 residues in the CDR3. Per germline, CDR1 LNHDA and CDR2 SQIVND (reference sequence). CDR3 in DNA: TGTGCCAGTAGTACCTACAGGGGCTCGGAGTATGGCTACACCTTC. Translated, it gives CASSTYRGSEYGYTF.

The rearrangement uses TRBV7-9 and TRBJ1-1; unclear D gene. This CDR3 is built from 13 residues. Trimming cost V 4 bases and J 3 bases, with 9 bases left between them. Germline assignment: CDR1 SEHNR and CDR2 FQNEAQ (reference sequence). DNA for the CDR3: TGTGCCAGCAGCTCGCGGGTTGACACTGAAGCTTTCTTT. It encodes CASSSRVDTEAFF.

This chain connects TRBV27 to TRBJ2-1; 7 bases are shared with TRBD1. With V trimmed by 4 bases and J by 1 base, 1 base remained unmatched. The V gene's germline CDR1 is MNHEY and CDR2 SMNVEV (reference sequence). The CDR3 sequence is 14 residues long. In nucleotides, the CDR3 is TGTGCCAGCAGTTGGACAGGATCCTACAATGAGCAGTTCTTC. Amino acids: CASSWTGSYNEQFF.

The chain is built from TRBV28 and TRBJ1-4; the match to TRBD1 covers 9 bases. This CDR3 is 15 amino acids long. Germline values: CDR1 MDHEN, CDR2 SYDVKM. V dropped 2 bases and J dropped 9; count of bases not matched to a gene: 7. The CDR3 DNA reads TGTGCCAGCAGTTTAATAACAGGGGGCGCGAAAAAACTGTTTTTT. Translated: CASSLITGGAKKLFF.

This sequence joins TRBV10-1 and TRBJ1-1; weak D call: TRBD1 (5 bases). Germline CDR1 and CDR2: WNHNN and SYGVQD (reference sequence). The ends were cut back, 0 bases at V and 7 bases at J, with 9 bases in the middle. The CDR3 has 13 amino acids. CDR3 amino acids: CASSESAGHEAFF. CDR3 in DNA: TGCGCCAGCAGTGAGTCGGCAGGACATGAAGCTTTCTTT.

The chain links TRBV7-2 to TRBJ1-3; no reliable D call. The length of the CDR3 is 18 residues. Per germline, CDR1 SGHTA and CDR2 FQGNSA. V lost 7 bases and J 0 bases, leaving 22 bases between the germline ends. The CDR3 DNA reads TGTGCCAGCACCTCGAAGCGTAGGGCAAGTAACTCTGGAAACACCATATATTTT. This encodes CASTSKRRASNSGNTIYF.

Concerning this clone itself: Other DNA sequences within the sample encode an identical CDR3. Written as DNA, the CDR3 is TGTGCCAGCAGCTTAGACAGGGTTGGCAATGAGCAGTTCTTC. It is translated as CASSLDRVGNEQFF. V is TRBV7-2 and J is TRBJ2-1; D may be TRBD1 (6 bases). Germline V lookup: CDR1 SGHTA, CDR2 FQGNSA. This CDR3 is built from 14 residues. Trimming took 1 base from V and 6 from J, leaving 10 bases between them.

Details on this clone: This sample also contains other DNA sequences that code for the same CDR3. V gene TRBV28 combines with J gene TRBJ2-2; a weak D match, TRBD2 (5 bases). V lost 8 bases and J lost 5, with 12 bases in between. There are 13 residues in the CDR3. Germline V gene data show CDR1 as MDHEN and CDR2 as SYDVKM. The DNA of the CDR3 is TGTGCCAGCCGAGGGAGTGGGACCGGGGAGCTGTTTTTT. Amino acid sequence: CASRGSGTGELFF.

The rearrangement links TRBV10-3 to TRBJ1-1; 7 nucleotides match TRBD1. With V trimmed by 6 bases and J by 3 bases, 10 bases remained unmatched. The CDR3 covers 15 residues. The germline CDR1 and CDR2 sequences are ENHRY and SYGVKD. CDR3: CAIRPRQGTDTEAFF. DNA of the CDR3: TGTGCCATCAGACCTCGACAGGGAACGGACACTGAAGCTTTCTTT.

The V and J genes are TRBV6-5 and TRBJ2-4; the match to TRBD1 covers 8 bases. CDR1 and CDR2 (germline): MNHEY, SVGAGI. The V and J ends lost 2 bases and 7 bases, in that order; junction bases with no gene match: 4. The CDR3 is 14 residues long. CDR3 residues: CASSYRQGKNIQYF. The DNA of the CDR3 is TGTGCCAGCAGTTACCGACAGGGGAAGAACATTCAGTACTTC.

This chain uses TRBV5-1 with TRBJ2-2; D is unclear. Trimming left V 0 bases short and J 0 bases short, with 9 bases between. Germline assignment: CDR1 SGHRS and CDR2 YFSETQ. This CDR3 has 16 residues. Here the CDR3 DNA reads TGCGCCAGCAGCTTGGGGGTCCCCTCGAACACCGGGGAGCTGTTTTTT. As protein: CASSLGVPSNTGELFF.

V is TRBV10-3 and J is TRBJ1-3; unclear D gene. The CDR3 has 14 amino acids. V lost 5 bases, J lost 2 bases, and 10 bases lay in between. Germline loops: CDR1 ENHRY, CDR2 SYGVKD. For the CDR3, the DNA is TGTGCCATCAGTTGGGCAGAGACTGGAAACACCATATATTTT. Protein product: CAISWAETGNTIYF.

In DNA form, the CDR3 reads TGTGCCAGCAGCTACATATCGACAGCGGGGTCAGCCCAATCCTACGAGCAGTACTTC. It specifies CASSYISTAGSAQSYEQYF. The chain has TRBV7-6 and TRBJ2-7, with 7 nucleotides matching TRBD2. V was pared by 4 bases and J by 1 base, with 19 bases of the junction left unmatched. The germline CDR1 and CDR2 sequences are SGHVS and FNYEAQ. This CDR3 is 19 amino acids long.

The J gene is TRBJ2-7, the V gene TRBV5-1; D gene ambiguous. CDR3 length equals 13 residues. The germline V gene has CDR1 SGHRS and CDR2 YFSETQ. V was clipped by 4 bases and J by 2 bases, with 10 bases between them. The CDR3 region has the DNA TGCGCCAGCAGCATCGGAGTTACCTACGAGCAGTACTTC. Translation gives CASSIGVTYEQYF.

The chain employs TRBV9 and TRBJ2-6; TRBD2 aligns across 7 bases. The CDR3 loop spans 20 amino acids. Per germline, CDR1 SGDLS and CDR2 YYNGEE. V gave up 2 bases and J gave up 2 bases; unmatched junction bases: 16. CDR3 protein: CASSVWGTGGSFPGANVLTF. The CDR3, as DNA: TGTGCCAGCAGCGTTTGGGGGACGGGCGGGAGCTTCCCTGGGGCCAACGTCCTGACTTTC.

This chain links TRBV19 with TRBJ2-2, with TRBD1 matching 10 bases. The CDR3 has 14 amino acids. Unmatched junction bases numbered 4, after V lost 7 bases and J lost 5 bases. CDR1 is LNHDA and CDR2 is SQIVND in the germline V gene (reference sequence). The CDR3 region has the DNA TGTGCCAGTACCGGGACAGGGGTTACCGGGGAGCTGTTTTTT. Translation: CASTGTGVTGELFF.

The genes are TRBV11-2 and TRBJ2-1; D gene unclear. V was shortened by 5 bases and J by 5 bases, with 7 bases between the two germline ends. Germline V gene data show CDR1 as SGHAT and CDR2 as FQNNGV. This CDR3 is built from 12 residues. CDR3 sequence reads: CASSLFDNEQFF. CDR3 DNA sequence: TGTGCCAGCAGCCTATTCGACAATGAGCAGTTCTTC.

About this clone: Other DNA sequences within the sample encode an identical CDR3. J is TRBJ2-7 and V is TRBV28; D may be TRBD2 (6 bases). This CDR3 contains 13 residues. CDR1 and CDR2 from the germline V gene are MDHEN and SYDVKM. V gave up 2 bases and J gave up 2 bases, with 7 bases separating them. CDR3 protein: CASSLGGPYEQYF. The CDR3 DNA reads as TGTGCCAGCAGTTTAGGAGGGCCCTACGAGCAGTACTTC.

V usage is TRBV2 and J usage is TRBJ2-6; D is ambiguous. CDR1 is SNHLY, CDR2 FYNNEI, per germline. V gave up 0 bases and J gave up 6 bases, with 21 bases separating them. The CDR3 totals 19 residues. In DNA, the CDR3 is TGTGCCAGCAGTGAAGCGATAGTGACCCGCCGTAAGGAGGCCAACGTCCTGACTTTC. Translated, it gives CASSEAIVTRRKEANVLTF.